One and the same sample provided the 13 T cell receptor beta chains below, sequenced in a study of cytomegalovirus exposure and HLA in healthy donors. PCR was performed using 60 Vbeta and 13 Jbeta primers. Sequenced by immunoSEQ multiplex PCR; TCRdb stores in-frame clones only, minus some. Of about 150,000 clones in the sample, around 79% are singletons; the top ten hold about 3.7%. Sequencing used PBMCs. The receptor set was obtained from a male donor in good health and CMV-seronegative.

This clone is a singleton in its sample. V gene TRBV4-1 combines with J gene TRBJ2-7; tentative D call: TRBD1 (6 bases). The germline V gene has CDR1 MGHRA and CDR2 YSYEKL. The CDR3 totals 16 residues. Trimming stripped 3 bases from V and 0 bases from J, with 15 bases between. CDR3 nucleotides: TGCGCCAGCAGCCAGGCAGCCGGGACAAGCTCCTACGAGCAGTACTTC. The encoded protein is CASSQAAGTSSYEQYF.

There are a few counts of this clone. The chain carries TRBV10-3 and TRBJ1-2, with TRBD1 identical over 8 bases. The length of the CDR3 is 14 residues. Losses at the gene ends were 10 bases for V and 6 bases for J; bases not matched to a gene: 13. The germline gives CDR1 ENHRY, CDR2 SYGVKD. This CDR3 is CANSGTGLWDGYTF. CDR3 DNA sequence: TGTGCCAACTCCGGGACAGGTCTTTGGGATGGCTACACCTTC.

The chain combines TRBV7-8 with TRBJ2-5; maybe TRBD1 (5 bases). The J call is uncertain, as TRBJ2-7 better fits the DNA end. CDR1 is SGHVS, CDR2 FQNEAQ, per germline. This CDR3 spans 14 amino acids. CDR3 DNA sequence: TGTGCCAGCAGCCCGACAGTAGTCTCCTACGAGCAGTACTTC. Translating gives CASSPTVVSYEQYF.

This chain links TRBV23-1 with TRBJ2-5, with TRBD2 as a possible D gene (5 bases). TRBV23-1 is an open reading frame whose function is uncertain. There are 13 residues in the CDR3. With 1 base removed from V and 5 bases from J, the gap between germline ends came to 8 bases. Written as DNA, the CDR3 is TGCGCCAGCAGTCAATGTCCGGGGGAGACCCAGTACTTC. This translates into CASSQCPGETQYF.

This chain uses TRBV6-5 with TRBJ2-7; 7 bases agree with TRBD1. The CDR3 length is 14 residues. The V gene end was trimmed by 5 bases and the J gene end by 5 bases; junction bases not matched to a gene: 9. Germline CDR1 is MNHEY and CDR2 is SVGAGI. CDR3 amino acids: CASSPRQGVNEQYF. CDR3 in DNA: TGTGCCAGCAGTCCGCGACAGGGTGTCAACGAGCAGTACTTC.

DNA for the CDR3: TGTGCCAGCAGCGTGACAGGACTAGCGATCACCGGGGAGCTGTTTTTT. This encodes CASSVTGLAITGELFF. The J gene is TRBJ2-2, the V gene TRBV9; 9 bases are a match to TRBD2. The CDR3 contains 16 residues. V shed 2 bases and J 4 bases; nucleotides not matched to a gene: 6. From germline, CDR1 is SGDLS and CDR2 YYNGEE.

This clone was detected a few times. J is TRBJ2-2 and V is TRBV7-9; 8 bases are shared with TRBD1. Germline V gives CDR1 SEHNR, CDR2 FQNEAQ (reference sequence). The CDR3 sequence is 16 residues long. J lost 5 bases, V lost 2 bases, and 7 bases had no gene match. CDR3 nucleotides: TGTGCCAGCAGCTTACCAACCGGACAGGGTACCGGGGAGCTGTTTTTT. This translates into CASSLPTGQGTGELFF.

This clone was found a few times. A far bigger clonotype differs at one base, so this is likely a read error. Other nucleotide sequences in the sample specify the same CDR3. The V and J genes are TRBV6-5 and TRBJ1-1, with unresolved D. Germline loops: CDR1 MNHEY, CDR2 SVGAGI. The CDR3 sequence is 15 residues long. The germline V and J ends were trimmed by 1 base and 4 bases, with 13 bases remaining between them. As DNA, the CDR3 is TGTGCCAGCAGTTACTTACGGAGCATCCGCACTGAAGCTTTCTTT. It specifies CASSYLRSIRTEAFF.

On this clone: Germline is not matched at one junction end, which may reflect a read error. V and J are TRBV7-9 and TRBJ2-7, with a possible D match to TRBD2 (6 bases). Germline V lookup: CDR1 SEHNR, CDR2 FQNEAQ (reference sequence). The CDR3 spans 15 residues. CDR3 sequence reads: CSSRKLAEGFYEQYF. The CDR3 DNA reads TGTTCCAGCAGGAAATTAGCGGAGGGATTCTACGAGCAGTACTTC.

V usage is TRBV23-1 and J usage is TRBJ2-5; D perhaps matches TRBD2 (5 bases). TRBV23-1 is an open reading frame, and its role is uncertain. The CDR3 is made up of 17 amino acids. Trimming took off 0 bases at V and 0 bases at J, with 14 bases between the two ends. This CDR3 is CASSQSKRAADQETQYF. DNA for the CDR3: TGCGCCAGCAGTCAATCTAAGAGAGCGGCAGACCAAGAGACCCAGTACTTC.

This chain uses TRBV5-1 with TRBJ1-2; weak D call: TRBD1 (5 bases). V was pared by 4 bases and J by 4 bases, with 14 bases between. This CDR3 region has 14 residues. Germline V gene sequence: CDR1 SGHRS, CDR2 YFSETQ. The CDR3 loop reads CASSPTTTAYGYTF. The CDR3 DNA follows: TGCGCCAGCAGCCCTACGACGACAGCCTATGGCTACACCTTC.

This rearrangement joins TRBV5-1 to TRBJ1-3; the D gene is possibly TRBD1 (5 bases). This CDR3 comprises 18 residues. Germline assignment: CDR1 SGHRS and CDR2 YFSETQ. V shed 0 bases and J shed 2 bases, with 18 bases lying between them. The CDR3 here is CASSLGPVGGNTGNTIYF. DNA for the CDR3: TGCGCCAGCAGCTTGGGGCCAGTGGGGGGTAATACTGGAAACACCATATATTTT. The whole variable domain, remainder taken from reference TRBV5-1 and TRBJ1-3, is KAGVTQTPRYLIKTRGQQVTLSCSPISGHRSVSWYQQTPGQGLQFLFEYFSETQRNKGNFPGRFSGRQFSNSRSEMNVSTLELGDSALYLCASSLGPVGGNTGNTIYFGEGSWLTVV.

This chain links TRBV14 with TRBJ2-7; 10 bases map to TRBD1. J lost 3 bases, V lost 2 bases, and 4 bases had no gene match. Germline V lookup: CDR1 SGHDN, CDR2 FVKESK. This CDR3 is 15 amino acids long. This CDR3 is CASSQTGQGFYEQYF. The CDR3 DNA sequence: TGTGCCAGCAGCCAAACGGGACAGGGGTTCTACGAGCAGTACTTC.